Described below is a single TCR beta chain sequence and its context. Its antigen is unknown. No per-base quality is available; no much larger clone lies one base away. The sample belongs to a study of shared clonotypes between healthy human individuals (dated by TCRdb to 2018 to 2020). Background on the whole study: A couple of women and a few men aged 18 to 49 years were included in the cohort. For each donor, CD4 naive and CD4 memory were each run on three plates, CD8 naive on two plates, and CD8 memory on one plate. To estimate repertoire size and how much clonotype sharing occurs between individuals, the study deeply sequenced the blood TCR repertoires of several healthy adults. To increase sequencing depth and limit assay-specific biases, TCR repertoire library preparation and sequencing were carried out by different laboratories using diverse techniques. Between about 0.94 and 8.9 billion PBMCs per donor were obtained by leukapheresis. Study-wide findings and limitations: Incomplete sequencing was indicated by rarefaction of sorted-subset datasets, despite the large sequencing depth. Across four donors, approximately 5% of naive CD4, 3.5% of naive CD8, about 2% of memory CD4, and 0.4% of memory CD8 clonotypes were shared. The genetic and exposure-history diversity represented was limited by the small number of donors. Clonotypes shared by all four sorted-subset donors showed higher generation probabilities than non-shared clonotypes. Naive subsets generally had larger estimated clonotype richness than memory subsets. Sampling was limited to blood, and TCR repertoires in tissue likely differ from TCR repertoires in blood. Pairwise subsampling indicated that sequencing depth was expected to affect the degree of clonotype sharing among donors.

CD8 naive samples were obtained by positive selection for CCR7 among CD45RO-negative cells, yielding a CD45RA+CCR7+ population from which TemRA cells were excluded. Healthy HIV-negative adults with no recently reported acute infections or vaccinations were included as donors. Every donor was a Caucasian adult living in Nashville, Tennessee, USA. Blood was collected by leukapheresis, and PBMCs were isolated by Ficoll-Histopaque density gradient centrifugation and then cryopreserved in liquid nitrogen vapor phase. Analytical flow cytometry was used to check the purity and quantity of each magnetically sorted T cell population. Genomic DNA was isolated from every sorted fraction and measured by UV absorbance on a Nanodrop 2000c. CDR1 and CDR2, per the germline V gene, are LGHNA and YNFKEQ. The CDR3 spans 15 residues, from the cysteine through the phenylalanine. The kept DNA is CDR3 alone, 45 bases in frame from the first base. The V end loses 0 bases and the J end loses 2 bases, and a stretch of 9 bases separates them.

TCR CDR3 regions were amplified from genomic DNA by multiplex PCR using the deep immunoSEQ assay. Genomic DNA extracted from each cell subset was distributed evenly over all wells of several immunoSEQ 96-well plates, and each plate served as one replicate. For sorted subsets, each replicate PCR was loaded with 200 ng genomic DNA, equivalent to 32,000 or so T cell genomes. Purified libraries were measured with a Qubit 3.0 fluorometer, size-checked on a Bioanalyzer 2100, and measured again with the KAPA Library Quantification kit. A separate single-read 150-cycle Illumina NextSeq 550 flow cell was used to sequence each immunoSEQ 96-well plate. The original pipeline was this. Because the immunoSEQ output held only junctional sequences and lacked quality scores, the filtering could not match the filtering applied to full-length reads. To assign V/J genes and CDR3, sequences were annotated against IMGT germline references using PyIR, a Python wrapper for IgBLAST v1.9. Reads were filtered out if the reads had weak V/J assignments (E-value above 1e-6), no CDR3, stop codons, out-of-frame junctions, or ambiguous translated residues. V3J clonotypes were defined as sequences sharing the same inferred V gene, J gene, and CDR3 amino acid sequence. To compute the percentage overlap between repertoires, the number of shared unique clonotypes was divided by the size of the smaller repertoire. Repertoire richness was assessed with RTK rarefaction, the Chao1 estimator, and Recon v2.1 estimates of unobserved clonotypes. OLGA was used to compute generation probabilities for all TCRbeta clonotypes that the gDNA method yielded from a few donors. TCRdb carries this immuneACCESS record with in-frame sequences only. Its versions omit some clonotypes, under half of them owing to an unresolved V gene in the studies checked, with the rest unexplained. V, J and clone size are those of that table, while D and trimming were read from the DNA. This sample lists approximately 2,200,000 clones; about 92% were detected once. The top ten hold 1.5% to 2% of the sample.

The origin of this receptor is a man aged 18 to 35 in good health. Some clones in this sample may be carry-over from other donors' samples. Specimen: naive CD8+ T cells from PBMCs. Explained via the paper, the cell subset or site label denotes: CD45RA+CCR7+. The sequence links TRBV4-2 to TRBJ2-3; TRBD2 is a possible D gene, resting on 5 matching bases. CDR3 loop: CASSQDGLHTDTQYF. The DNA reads TGTGCCAGCAGCCAAGACGGACTCCACACAGATACGCAGTATTTT.